The clone carrying this T cell receptor beta chain appeared many times. A TCRbeta library incorporating unique molecular identifiers was prepared. TCRdb recomputed calls from the PCR reads with MiXCR, one row per CDR3 protein. The sample has approximately 240,000 distinct CDR3 sequences; about 9.6% are singletons. This sample is part of a study of T-cell reconstitution after alpha-beta-depleted transplantation in children. The germline V and J ends were trimmed by 3 bases and 1 base, with 12 bases remaining between them. The CDR3 covers 14 residues. Germline V lookup: CDR1 SQVTM, CDR2 ANQGSEA. Sequencing used PBMCs from the stem cell graft donor, obtained from the stem cell graft. This clonotype was obtained from a human donor who donated a stem cell graft to a child with SCID. The genes are TRBV29-1 and TRBJ1-1; D is uncertain. The CDR3 loop reads CSVDTPWTNTEAFF. The DNA of the CDR3 is TGCAGCGTTGATACACCTTGGACGAACACTGAAGCTTTCTTT.